Listed below are T cell receptor beta chains from one sample, sequenced in a study of blood T cell repertoires in COVID-19. Only in-frame clones appear in the TCRdb table, and some are missing; sequencing was by immunoSEQ multiplex PCR. The table includes 200,000 to 250,000 clones, more than 70% detected once. Sequenced: peripheral blood. Receptors were obtained from a man aged 45 to 65 with COVID-19, enrolled during active disease. Each CDR3 is given with its conserved first and last residue. Fields, in order: clone size, V gene, J gene, D gene, CDR3 protein, CDR3 DNA. D genes are given only for firm matches. Clone size is shown for a subset of rows, as once, few, many or a class of expanded clone.

>-|TRBV7-3|TRBJ2-7|TRBD1
CASSQDREHEQYF
TGTGCCAGCAGCCAGGACAGGGAGCACGAGCAGTACTTC
>-|TRBV19|TRBJ1-2|-
CASTLRARANYGYTF
TGTGCCAGTACCTTGAGGGCCAGAGCTAACTATGGCTACACCTTC
>-|TRBV11-2|TRBJ1-4|TRBD1
CASSSGTGKLFF
TGTGCCAGCAGCTCCGGGACAGGGAAACTGTTTTTT
>-|TRBV3-1/TRBV3-2|TRBJ2-7|-
CASSLQPGAYEQYF
TGTGCCAGCAGCTTACAACCGGGGGCCTACGAGCAGTACTTC
>once|TRBV10-3|TRBJ1-5|-
CAISSGWINSGNQPQHF
TGTGCCATCAGTTCAGGGTGGATTAACAGCGGCAATCAGCCCCAGCATTTT
>-|TRBV7-2|TRBJ1-6|TRBD1
CASSPGQGIGSPLHF
TGTGCCAGCAGTCCGGGACAGGGAATCGGTTCACCCCTCCACTTT
>-|TRBV7-3|TRBJ2-1|TRBD2
CASSPAGLAGGDEQFF
TGTGCCAGCAGCCCCGCGGGACTAGCGGGAGGGGATGAGCAGTTCTTC
>once|TRBV3-1/TRBV3-2|TRBJ1-1|-
CASSTVRGMNTEAFF
TGTGCCAGCAGCACTGTGCGGGGGATGAACACTGAAGCTTTCTTT
>-|TRBV30|TRBJ1-3|-
CAWSYSGNTIYF
TGTGCCTGGAGTTATTCTGGAAACACCATATATTTT
>-|TRBV5-1|TRBJ2-5|TRBD2
CASSLALRREGQETQYF
TGCGCCAGCAGCTTGGCCCTACGGCGGGAGGGTCAAGAGACCCAGTACTTC
>-|TRBV6-1|TRBJ2-7|-
CASSEAPTQTYEQYF
TGTGCCAGCAGTGAAGCCCCGACTCAAACCTACGAGCAGTACTTC
>-|TRBV28|TRBJ2-7|TRBD1
CASHRGTYEQYF
TGTGCCAGCCACAGGGGCACCTACGAGCAGTACTTC
>-|TRBV7-2|TRBJ1-4|-
CASSLAASGVDEKLFF
TGTGCCAGCAGCTTAGCAGCTTCGGGGGTCGATGAAAAACTGTTTTTT
>-|TRBV3-1/TRBV3-2|TRBJ2-3|-
CASSQDPFRGATDTQYF
TGTGCCAGCAGCCAAGACCCCTTTCGGGGAGCAACGGATACGCAGTATTTT
>-|TRBV7-6|TRBJ2-2|-
CASSLAGPGELFF
TGTGCCAGCAGCTTAGCGGGGCCCGGGGAGCTGTTTTTT